This T cell receptor beta chain was sequenced in a study of T cell responses to AZD1222 COVID-19 vaccine. Points from the study as a whole: Spike was spanned by vaccine-associated CD4 TCRs, with dominance at 160-218 and 743-854. The peak T cell response came first, and repertoires were sampled only after it. Receipt of two AZD1222 doses was followed by a rise in Spike-specific TCR breadth and depth. Only a handful of AZD1222 recipients, six or seven in all, had baseline seropositivity.

On this clone: Antigen unknown.

Produced via immunoSEQ multiplex PCR; TCRdb's table is partial and in-frame only. The table records some 120,000 clones, roughly 84% of them present only once. The ends were cut back, 2 bases at V and 2 bases at J, with 13 bases in the middle. The germline V gene encodes CDR1 MNHEY and CDR2 SMNVEV (reference sequence). The CDR3 contains 15 residues. This rearrangement joins TRBV27 to TRBJ2-7; D may match TRBD1 or TRBD2 (5 bases each). Sequenced here: peripheral blood, sampled on day 0 of AZD1222 vaccination. The source is an adult in good health. CDR3 in DNA: TGTGCCAGCAGTTTAGAGGGGCACCCCGCCTACGAGCAGTACTTC. Translation gives CASSLEGHPAYEQYF.